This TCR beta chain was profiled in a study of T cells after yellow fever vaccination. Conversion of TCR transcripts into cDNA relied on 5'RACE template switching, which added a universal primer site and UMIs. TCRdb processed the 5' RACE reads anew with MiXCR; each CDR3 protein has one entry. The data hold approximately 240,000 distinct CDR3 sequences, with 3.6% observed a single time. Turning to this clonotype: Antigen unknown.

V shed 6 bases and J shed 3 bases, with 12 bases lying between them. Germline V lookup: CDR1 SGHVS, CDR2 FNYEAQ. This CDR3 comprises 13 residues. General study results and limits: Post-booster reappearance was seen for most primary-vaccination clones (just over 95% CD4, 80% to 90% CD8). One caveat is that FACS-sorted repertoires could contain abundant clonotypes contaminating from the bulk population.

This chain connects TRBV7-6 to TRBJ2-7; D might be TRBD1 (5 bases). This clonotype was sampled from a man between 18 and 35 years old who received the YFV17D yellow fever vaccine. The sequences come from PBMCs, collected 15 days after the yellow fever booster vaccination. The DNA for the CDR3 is TGTGCCAGCAGGTTACAAAGGGGCTACGAGCAGTACTTC. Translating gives CASRLQRGYEQYF.